Shown below are 22 T cell receptor beta chains from a single sample sequenced in a study of neurological immune-mediated disorders. Time point denoted: technical triplicate 2. One entry per CDR3 protein, called by TCRdb with MiXCR from the 5' RACE reads. Of about 59,000 distinct CDR3 sequences listed, 24% are singletons. Sequencing used PBMCs. These receptors were taken from a man aged 55 to 69 with HTLV-1-associated myelopathy (HAM/TSP).

At least ten counts were recorded for this clonotype. One base away lies a much larger clone, so this may be a sequencing read error. CDR3 protein: CASNQEGREVDTQYF. Written as DNA, the CDR3 is TGCGCCAGCAACCAAGAAGGCAGGGAGGTAGATACGCAGTATTTT. V and J are TRBV4-1 and TRBJ2-3; D perhaps matches TRBD2 (6 bases). The CDR3 has 15 amino acids. The germline V gene has CDR1 MGHRA and CDR2 YSYEKL.

This clonotype was detected ten times or more. This sequence joins TRBV10-3 and TRBJ1-5; 8 bases map to TRBD1. Germline trimming cut 5 bases from V and 5 bases from J; bases unmatched to any gene: 5. Germline CDR1 is ENHRY and CDR2 is SYGVKD. The CDR3 is 14 residues long. The DNA for the CDR3 is TGTGCCATCAGTTCAGGGACAGGAGATCAGCCCCAGCATTTT. Its protein is CAISSGTGDQPQHF.

At least ten counts were recorded for this clonotype. V gene TRBV20-1 combines with J gene TRBJ2-7; the D gene is possibly TRBD2 (5 bases). V was cut by 4 bases and J by 0 bases, with 16 bases left in between. This CDR3 contains 15 residues. Germline V lookup: CDR1 DFQATT, CDR2 SNEGSKA (reference sequence). In nucleotides, the CDR3 is TGCAGTGCTACTTATCCGGGAAGTAGCTCCTACGAGCAGTACTTC. It yields the protein CSATYPGSSSYEQYF.

This chain links TRBV2 with TRBJ2-3, with D hard to call. This CDR3 has 11 amino acids. With 7 bases removed from V and 9 bases from J, the gap between germline ends came to 11 bases. The V gene's germline CDR1 is SNHLY and CDR2 FYNNEI. DNA for the CDR3: TGTGCCAGCAAAACGTTTTGGACGCAGTATTTT. Translation: CASKTFWTQYF.

This clonotype was detected only once. The chain recombines TRBV19 with TRBJ2-7; 10 nucleotides align to TRBD2. Germline CDR1 is LNHDA and CDR2 is SQIVND (reference sequence). With V trimmed by 8 bases and J by 0 bases, 10 bases remained unmatched. The CDR3 covers 16 residues. The CDR3 coding sequence is TGTGCCAGTCGCAGCGTTTCTAGCGGGAGCTCCTACGAGCAGTACTTC. It is translated as CASRSVSSGSSYEQYF.

This clonotype was seen at least ten times. This sequence joins TRBV3-1 and TRBJ1-2; D not certain. V was clipped by 1 base and J by 6 bases, with 9 bases between them. There are 13 residues in the CDR3. The germline gives CDR1 LGHDT, CDR2 YNNKEL (reference sequence). The CDR3 region has the DNA TGTGCCAGCAGCCAAGTGTCTCGGGATGGCTACACCTTC. Translation: CASSQVSRDGYTF.

This clonotype was seen at least ten times. The V and J genes are TRBV29-1 and TRBJ2-7; perhaps TRBD2 as D (6 bases). Trimming removed 0 bases at V and 2 bases at J, with 8 bases between. This CDR3 has 13 amino acids. CDR1 is SQVTM, CDR2 ANQGSEA, per germline. The CDR3 protein is CSVEDPGAYEQYF. For the CDR3, the DNA is TGCAGCGTTGAAGATCCGGGAGCCTACGAGCAGTACTTC.

The table lists this clonotype with many counts. The chain combines TRBV12-3 or TRBV12-4 with TRBJ2-5; 8 bases map to TRBD1. V trimming: 1 base; J trimming: 5 bases; junction bases outside the gene matches: 12. This CDR3 is built from 17 residues. CDR3 bases: TGTGCCAGCAGTTTAGAATCTGGTCGCAGGGGGCAGGAGACCCAGTACTTC. Protein product: CASSLESGRRGQETQYF.

This clonotype has a count of ten or more. The chain uses TRBV20-1 and TRBJ1-6; D unclear. The CDR3 runs 16 residues. Germline CDR1 DFQATT, CDR2 SNEGSKA (reference sequence). The V end lost 0 bases, the J end lost 4 bases, and 13 bases lay between the germline ends. As DNA, the CDR3 is TGCAGTGCTAGAGACGAGGGAAGGTCTTATAATTCACCCCTCCACTTT. Protein: CSARDEGRSYNSPLHF.

This clonotype was found many times. This CDR3 reads CASSLGPGLAGGETQYF. The CDR3 DNA is TGTGCCAGCAGCTTAGGCCCGGGACTAGCGGGAGGAGAGACCCAGTACTTC. V gene TRBV7-9 combines with J gene TRBJ2-5; 15 bases align to TRBD2. The CDR3 runs to 17 residues. The V gene end was trimmed by 1 base and the J gene end by 4 bases; junction bases not matched to a gene: 4. CDR1 and CDR2 (germline): SEHNR, FQNEAQ (reference sequence).

In its sample, this clonotype was seen many times. The rearrangement uses TRBV20-1 and TRBJ2-7; 12 nucleotides align to TRBD2. V lost 0 bases to trimming and J lost 5 bases; unmatched junction nucleotides: 8. Per the germline V gene, CDR1 is DFQATT and CDR2 is SNEGSKA (reference sequence). This CDR3 region has 16 residues. The chain's CDR3 is CSARDFTLAGGNEQYF. CDR3 sequence (DNA): TGCAGTGCTAGAGATTTTACGCTAGCGGGAGGGAACGAGCAGTACTTC.

This clonotype has at least ten counts. The J gene is TRBJ2-7, the V gene TRBV29-1; D remains unclear. The length of the CDR3 is 13 residues. CDR1 is SQVTM and CDR2 is ANQGSEA in the germline V gene. The ends were cut back, 4 bases at V and 6 bases at J, with 16 bases in the middle. The CDR3 here is CSVVHGVGTEQYF. As DNA, the CDR3 is TGCAGCGTTGTCCATGGCGTCGGTACCGAGCAGTACTTC.

This clonotype was counted ten times or more. This chain links TRBV7-2 with TRBJ2-7, with TRBD2 identical over 14 bases. Per germline, CDR1 SGHTA and CDR2 FQGNSA. The J segment lost 3 bases and the V segment lost 3 bases, leaving 10 bases of the junction unmatched. The CDR3 consists of 18 residues. Here the CDR3 reads CASSFRSGLAGGYYEQYF. CDR3 DNA: TGTGCCAGCAGCTTTCGAAGCGGACTAGCGGGAGGCTACTACGAGCAGTACTTC.

In its sample, this clonotype ranks as medium-sized. This chain links TRBV21-1 with TRBJ2-4. TRBV21-1 is described as a pseudogene. The CDR3 runs to 16 residues. This chain's CDR3 is CASSKEGPLAKNIQYF. CDR3 DNA: TGTGCCAGCAGCAAAGAAGGACCTTTAGCCAAAAACATTCAGTACTTC.

This clonotype was seen ten or more times. The CDR3 region has the DNA TGCGCCAGCAGCTCCCACGGAGCGGGGGGGACAGATACGCAGTATTTT. It specifies CASSSHGAGGTDTQYF. This chain uses TRBV5-1 with TRBJ2-3, with 10 positions matching TRBD2. The V segment lost 3 bases and the J segment 3 bases; nucleotides outside the gene matches: 7. This CDR3 comprises 16 residues. In germline, CDR1 is SGHRS, CDR2 YFSETQ.

This clonotype showed up many times. The chain employs TRBV24-1 and TRBJ2-1; tentatively, D is TRBD2 (5 bases). Trimming took 3 bases from V and 5 from J, leaving 13 bases between them. The CDR3 sequence is 15 residues long. The germline V gene encodes CDR1 KGHDR and CDR2 SFDVKD. Written as DNA, the CDR3 is TGTGCCACCAGTGATGCCGTGACGGGAAACAATGAGCAGTTCTTC. Amino acids: CATSDAVTGNNEQFF.

In this sample, this clonotype turned up a few times. The chain employs TRBV5-1 and TRBJ2-3; 10 bases match TRBD2. Trimming took 4 bases from V and 9 from J; bases not matched to a gene: 11. The V gene's germline CDR1 is SGHRS and CDR2 YFSETQ. The CDR3 consists of 15 residues. CDR3 amino acids: CASSLTGLAGVTQYF. CDR3 in DNA: TGCGCCAGCAGCCTGACAGGCCTAGCGGGAGTCACGCAGTATTTT.

This clonotype has ten or more counts. The J gene is TRBJ2-1, the V gene TRBV7-2; D gene uncertain. This CDR3 is built from 13 residues. Germline values: CDR1 SGHTA, CDR2 FQGNSA. The ends were cut back, 1 base at V and 6 bases at J, with 7 bases in the middle. This chain's CDR3 is CASSLGQRNEQFF. Written as DNA, the CDR3 is TGTGCCAGCAGCTTAGGTCAGCGCAATGAGCAGTTCTTC.

This clonotype was counted ten times or more. V gene TRBV5-1 combines with J gene TRBJ2-5; D possibly matches TRBD1 or TRBD2 (6 bases each). The length of the CDR3 is 15 residues. Trimming shortened V by 3 bases and J by 5 bases, and 17 bases separated the two germline ends. Germline assignment: CDR1 SGHRS and CDR2 YFSETQ. The CDR3 protein is CASSWGAGPQETQYF. CDR3 DNA: TGCGCCAGCAGCTGGGGGGCAGGGCCCCAGGAGACCCAGTACTTC. The full variable domain, in which reference TRBV5-1 and TRBJ2-5 provide the parts outside the CDR3, is KAGVTQTPRYLIKTRGQQVTLSCSPISGHRSVSWYQQTPGQGLQFLFEYFSETQRNKGNFPGRFSGRQFSNSRSEMNVSTLELGDSALYLCASSWGAGPQETQYFGPGTRLLVL.

With respect to this clonotype: A much larger clone lies one base from this, so it may be a read error. The J gene is TRBJ2-7, the V gene TRBV12-3 or TRBV12-4; D is perhaps TRBD1 or TRBD2 (5 bases each). With 6 bases removed from V and 2 bases from J, the gap between germline ends came to 20 bases. This CDR3 is 16 amino acids long. CDR3 in DNA: TGTGCCAGCAGCTCCCCCGCCGGGGCGTTACCCTACGAGCAGTACTTC. The encoded protein is CASSSPAGALPYEQYF.

This chain connects TRBV5-8 to TRBJ1-1; D perhaps matches TRBD1 (6 bases). Germline V gives CDR1 SGHTS, CDR2 YDEGEE. V was pared by 8 bases and J by 1 base, with 18 bases between. The CDR3 is made up of 15 amino acids. CDR3 region: CASTGLLLPNTEAFF. The CDR3 DNA reads as TGTGCCAGTACAGGGTTGTTACTCCCGAACACTGAAGCTTTCTTT.

This clonotype occurred many times. The chain carries TRBV11-3 and TRBJ1-1; 8 bases map to TRBD1. This CDR3 has 17 amino acids. CDR1 SGHNT and CDR2 YENEEA come from the germline V gene. The junction had 12 bases not matched to a gene; V was cut back by 5 bases and J by 1 base. The DNA of the CDR3 is TGTGCCAGCAGCCCCCGTCCCGGGACAGGTTCGAACACTGAAGCTTTCTTT. Translation: CASSPRPGTGSNTEAFF.